The 4 T cell receptor beta chains below were found in one sample sequenced in a study of T cell responses to AZD1222 COVID-19 vaccine. TCRdb's copy holds only in-frame clones and misses some; the assay was immunoSEQ multiplex PCR. Of 56,000 or so clones detected, over 70% appear once; the ten largest clones hold 5%. This material consisted of peripheral blood, taken 28 days after the second AZD1222 dose. These receptors were obtained from an adult who received the AZD1222 COVID-19 vaccine.

This rearrangement joins TRBV6-4 to TRBJ2-1; 13 bases line up with TRBD2. CDR1 and CDR2 (germline): MRHNA, SNTAGT. With 3 bases clipped from V and 6 bases from J, the junction kept 2 bases outside the gene matches. The CDR3 has 15 amino acids. The CDR3 here is CASSETSGRLNEQFF. CDR3 coding DNA: TGTGCCAGCAGTGAGACTAGCGGGAGGCTCAATGAGCAGTTCTTC.

V usage is TRBV7-8 and J usage is TRBJ2-1; 8 positions agree with TRBD1. Trimming cost V 0 bases and J 4 bases; bases outside gene matches: 8. Germline assignment: CDR1 SGHVS and CDR2 FQNEAQ. The CDR3 totals 17 residues. The CDR3, as DNA: TGTGCCAGCAGCTTAGCGCATAGGACAGGGCTTTACAATGAGCAGTTCTTC. Protein product: CASSLAHRTGLYNEQFF.

This rearrangement joins TRBV2 to TRBJ1-4; TRBD1 matches 8 bases. The germline gives CDR1 SNHLY, CDR2 FYNNEI. V trimming: 5 bases; J trimming: 4 bases; junction bases outside the gene matches: 3. This CDR3 has 14 amino acids. The CDR3 reads CASSYDRGNEKLFF. The CDR3 DNA follows: TGTGCCAGCAGTTATGACAGGGGTAATGAAAAACTGTTTTTT. The whole variable domain, filled in from reference TRBV2 and TRBJ1-4, reads EPEVTQTPSHQVTQMGQEVILRCVPISNHLYFYWYRQILGQKVEFLVSFYNNEISEKSEIFDDQFSVERPDGSNFTLKIRSTKLEDSAMYFCASSYDRGNEKLFFGSGTQLSVL.

This clone was picked up one time. The chain recombines TRBV7-8 with TRBJ2-3; D not resolved. Germline CDR1 and CDR2: SGHVS and FQNEAQ. V was cut by 0 bases and J by 1 base, with 5 bases left in between. The CDR3 is 14 amino acids. The CDR3 sequence: CASSLAEGTDTQYF. The CDR3 DNA reads TGTGCCAGCAGCTTAGCGGAAGGCACAGATACGCAGTATTTT.